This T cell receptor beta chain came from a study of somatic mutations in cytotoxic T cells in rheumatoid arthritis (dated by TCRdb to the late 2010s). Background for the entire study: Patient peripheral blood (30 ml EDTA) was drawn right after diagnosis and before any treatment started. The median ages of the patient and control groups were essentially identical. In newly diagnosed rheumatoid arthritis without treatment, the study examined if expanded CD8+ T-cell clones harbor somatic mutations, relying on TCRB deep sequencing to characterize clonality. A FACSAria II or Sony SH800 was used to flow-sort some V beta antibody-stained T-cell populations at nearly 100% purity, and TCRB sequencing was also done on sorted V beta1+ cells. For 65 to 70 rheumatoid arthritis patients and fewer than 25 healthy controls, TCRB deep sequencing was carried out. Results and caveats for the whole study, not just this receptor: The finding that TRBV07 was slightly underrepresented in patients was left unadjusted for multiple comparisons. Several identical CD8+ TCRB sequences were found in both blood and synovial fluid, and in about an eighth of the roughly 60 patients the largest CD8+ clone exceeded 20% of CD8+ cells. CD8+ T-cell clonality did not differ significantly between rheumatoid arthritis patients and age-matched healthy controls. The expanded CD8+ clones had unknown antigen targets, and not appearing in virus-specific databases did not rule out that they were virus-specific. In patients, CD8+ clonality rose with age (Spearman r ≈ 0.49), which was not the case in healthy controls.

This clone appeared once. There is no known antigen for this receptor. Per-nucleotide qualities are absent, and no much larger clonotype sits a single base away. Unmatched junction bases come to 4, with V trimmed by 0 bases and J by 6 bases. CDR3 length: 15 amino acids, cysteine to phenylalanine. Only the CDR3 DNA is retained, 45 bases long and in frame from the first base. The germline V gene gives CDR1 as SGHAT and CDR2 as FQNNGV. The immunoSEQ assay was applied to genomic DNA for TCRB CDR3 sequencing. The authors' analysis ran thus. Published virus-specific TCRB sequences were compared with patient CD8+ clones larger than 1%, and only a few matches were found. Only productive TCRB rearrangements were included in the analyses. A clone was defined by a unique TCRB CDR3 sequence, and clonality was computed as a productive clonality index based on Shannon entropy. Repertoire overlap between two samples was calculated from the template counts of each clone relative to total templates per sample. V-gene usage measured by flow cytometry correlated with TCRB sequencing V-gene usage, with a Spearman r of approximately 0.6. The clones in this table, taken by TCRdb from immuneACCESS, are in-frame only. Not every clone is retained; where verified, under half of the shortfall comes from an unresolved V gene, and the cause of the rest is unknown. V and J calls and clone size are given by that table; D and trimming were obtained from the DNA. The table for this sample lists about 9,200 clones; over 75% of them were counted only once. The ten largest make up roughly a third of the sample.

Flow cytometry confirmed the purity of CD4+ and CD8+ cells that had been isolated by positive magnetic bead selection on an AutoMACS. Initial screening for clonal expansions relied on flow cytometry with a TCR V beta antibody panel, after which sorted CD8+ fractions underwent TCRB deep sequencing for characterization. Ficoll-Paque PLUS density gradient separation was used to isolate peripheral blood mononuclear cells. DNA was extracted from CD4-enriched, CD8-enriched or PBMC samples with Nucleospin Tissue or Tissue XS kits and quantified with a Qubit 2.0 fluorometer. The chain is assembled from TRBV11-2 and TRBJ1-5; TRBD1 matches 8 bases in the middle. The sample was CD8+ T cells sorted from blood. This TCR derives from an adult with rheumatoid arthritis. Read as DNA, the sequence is TGTGCCAGCAGCTTAGATGGACAGGGAGGTCAGCCCCAGCATTTT. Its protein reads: CASSLDGQGGQPQHF.